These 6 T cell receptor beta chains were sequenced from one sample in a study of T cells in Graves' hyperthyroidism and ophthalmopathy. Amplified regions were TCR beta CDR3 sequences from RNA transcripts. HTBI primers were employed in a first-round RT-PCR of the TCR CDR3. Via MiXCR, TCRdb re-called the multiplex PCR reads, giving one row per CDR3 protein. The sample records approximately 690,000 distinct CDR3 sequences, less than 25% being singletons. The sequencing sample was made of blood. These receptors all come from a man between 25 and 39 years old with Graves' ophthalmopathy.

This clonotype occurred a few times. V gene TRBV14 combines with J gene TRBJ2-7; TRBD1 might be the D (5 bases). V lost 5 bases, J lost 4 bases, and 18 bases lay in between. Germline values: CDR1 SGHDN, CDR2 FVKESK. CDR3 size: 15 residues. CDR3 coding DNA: TGTGCCAGCAGCTCCACCTTGGCCTCAGGGTACGAGCAGTACTTC. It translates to CASSSTLASGYEQYF. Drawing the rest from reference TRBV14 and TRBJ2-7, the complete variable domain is EAGVTQFPSHSVIEKGQTVTLRCDPISGHDNLYWYRRVMGKEIKFLLHFVKESKQDESGMPNNRFLAERTGGTYSTLKVQPAELEDSGVYFCASSSTLASGYEQYFGPGTRLTVT.

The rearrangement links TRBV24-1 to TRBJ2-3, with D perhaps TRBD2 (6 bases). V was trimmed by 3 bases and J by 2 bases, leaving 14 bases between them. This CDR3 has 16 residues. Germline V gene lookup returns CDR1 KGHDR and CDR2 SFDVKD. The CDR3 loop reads CATSDPLGGLTDTQYF. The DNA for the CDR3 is TGTGCCACCAGTGATCCCCTCGGGGGTCTCACAGATACGCAGTATTTT.

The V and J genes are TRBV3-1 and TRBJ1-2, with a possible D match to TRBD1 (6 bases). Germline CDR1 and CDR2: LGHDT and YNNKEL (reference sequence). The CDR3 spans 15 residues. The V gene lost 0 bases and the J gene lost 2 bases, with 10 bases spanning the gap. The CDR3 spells CASSQDLQGNYGYTF. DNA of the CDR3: TGTGCCAGCAGCCAAGATTTGCAGGGGAACTATGGCTACACCTTC.

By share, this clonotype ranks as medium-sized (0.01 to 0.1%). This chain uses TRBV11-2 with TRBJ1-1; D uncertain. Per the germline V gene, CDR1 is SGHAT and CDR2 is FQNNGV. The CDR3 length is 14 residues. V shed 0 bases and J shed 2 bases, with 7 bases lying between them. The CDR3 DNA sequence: TGTGCCAGCAGCTTAGATGGTAGCAACACTGAAGCTTTCTTT. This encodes CASSLDGSNTEAFF.

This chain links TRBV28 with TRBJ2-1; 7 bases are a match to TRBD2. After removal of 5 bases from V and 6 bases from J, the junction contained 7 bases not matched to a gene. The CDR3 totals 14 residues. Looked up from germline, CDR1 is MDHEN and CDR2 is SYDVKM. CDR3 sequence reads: CASSRTSVGNEQFF. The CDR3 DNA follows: TGTGCCAGCAGTCGCACTAGCGTGGGCAATGAGCAGTTCTTC.

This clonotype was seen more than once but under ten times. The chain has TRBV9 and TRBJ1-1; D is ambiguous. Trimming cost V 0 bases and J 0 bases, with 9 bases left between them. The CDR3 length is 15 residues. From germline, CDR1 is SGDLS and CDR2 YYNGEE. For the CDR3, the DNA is TGTGCCAGCAGCGTAGGGTGGAGCATGAACACTGAAGCTTTCTTT. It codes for CASSVGWSMNTEAFF.